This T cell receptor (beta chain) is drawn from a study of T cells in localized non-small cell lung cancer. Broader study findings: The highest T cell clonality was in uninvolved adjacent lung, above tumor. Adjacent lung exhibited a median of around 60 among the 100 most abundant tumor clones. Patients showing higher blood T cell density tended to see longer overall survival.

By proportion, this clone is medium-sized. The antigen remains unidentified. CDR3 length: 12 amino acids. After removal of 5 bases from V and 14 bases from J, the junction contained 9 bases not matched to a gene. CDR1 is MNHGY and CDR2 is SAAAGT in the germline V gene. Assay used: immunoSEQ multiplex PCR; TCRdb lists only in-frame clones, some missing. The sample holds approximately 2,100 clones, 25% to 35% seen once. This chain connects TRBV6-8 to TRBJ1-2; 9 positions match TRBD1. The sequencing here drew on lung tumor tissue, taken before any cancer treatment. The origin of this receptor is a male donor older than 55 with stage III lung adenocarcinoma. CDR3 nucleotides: TGTGCCAGCAGTAACCGACAGACAGGGGGTACCTTC. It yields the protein CASSNRQTGGTF.